This record covers a single T cell receptor beta chain. Its target antigen remains unknown. No much larger clone is present one base from it, and per-base qualities are unavailable. The CDR3 regions of human TCRbeta chains were subjected to immunosequencing. As for the authors' bioinformatics: Repertoire TCRs were checked for matches against a reference library of SARS-CoV-2-specific TCRs that had been generated using the MIRA antigen-specificity platform. Breadth meant the fraction of unique TCRs that were SARS-CoV-2-associated, whereas depth meant the fraction of total T cells that were SARS-CoV-2-associated. Using the MIRA data, every spike-specific TCR was mapped to the spike region that the TCR reacted to and assigned to either a CD4 or a CD8 class. Log10-transformed breadth and depth values were compared by one-way ANOVA with Sidak's multiple comparisons tests. This immuneACCESS table, as held by TCRdb, lists in-frame sequences with V and J called but not all clones. Of the missing ones, under half trace to an unresolved V gene in checked studies; the others have no known cause. V, J and clone size derive from that table, while D and trimming were established from the DNA sequence. The sample includes roughly 150,000 clones, with about 91% observed a single time. In total, the top ten clones hold around 2.2% of the sample.

Unmatched junction bases come to 8, with V trimmed by 5 bases and J by 0 bases. Including the terminal cysteine and phenylalanine, the CDR3 comprises 18 residues. The retained sequence is limited to the CDR3, 54 bases, with the frame set at the first base. Per the germline V gene (reference sequence), SEHNR is the CDR1 and FQNEAQ is the CDR2. The sample is drawn from a study of T cell responses to AZD1222 COVID-19 vaccine (dated by TCRdb to about 2021). Background for the entire study: AZD1222 recipients with second doses at about 4 weeks or about 12 weeks were pooled, because spike-specific TCR depth and breadth did not differ between schedules. TCR sequencing covered approximately 230 trial participants: 200 to 210 given two doses of AZD1222 and 26 given two doses of MenACWY control vaccine. Trial participants were enrolled into age subgroups of 18-55, 56-69 and 70-plus years, which contained 148, 28 and 57 TCR-sequenced participants, respectively. What the study reported, not specific to this receptor: The whole spike protein was spanned by vaccine-associated CD4 TCRs, and dominant responses were seen in regions 160-218 and 743-854. The 56-69-year group was small, and its depth increase did not reach significance, likely because of low power. No day 14 peak-response samples were available, so repertoires were characterized only after the peak T cell response. After two AZD1222 doses, both the breadth and the depth of spike-specific TCRs were significantly higher than at day 0 and than in MenACWY recipients. Participants were mostly white British and included more females than males, and it was suggested by the authors that clonal diversity may have been underestimated. Conclusions about previously exposed vaccinees were limited because only six AZD1222 recipients were SARS-CoV-2 seropositive at baseline. Epitopes outside the regions mutated in the B.1.351 and B.1.1.7 variants were reportedly recognized by nearly half of the unique spike-specific TCRs.

The time point label for this specimen denotes: baseline before first vaccination. Samples from vaccinated people were obtained from the UK trials COV001 and COV002, which included a single-blind randomized controlled phase 2/3 trial of AZD1222 (ChAdOx1 nCoV-19) in healthy adults. For TCRbeta chain sequencing, PBMC samples from trial participants were taken at day 0 and at day 28 after the second dose. The chain employs TRBV7-9 and TRBJ2-2; 11 central nucleotides agree with TRBD2. This sequence originates from an adult in good health. The specimen comprised peripheral blood, sampled on day 0 of AZD1222 vaccination. The DNA sequence is as follows: TGTGCCAGCAGCCCCAAGACTAGCGGGGCATCGAACACCGGGGAGCTGTTTTTT. This gives the protein CASSPKTSGASNTGELFF.